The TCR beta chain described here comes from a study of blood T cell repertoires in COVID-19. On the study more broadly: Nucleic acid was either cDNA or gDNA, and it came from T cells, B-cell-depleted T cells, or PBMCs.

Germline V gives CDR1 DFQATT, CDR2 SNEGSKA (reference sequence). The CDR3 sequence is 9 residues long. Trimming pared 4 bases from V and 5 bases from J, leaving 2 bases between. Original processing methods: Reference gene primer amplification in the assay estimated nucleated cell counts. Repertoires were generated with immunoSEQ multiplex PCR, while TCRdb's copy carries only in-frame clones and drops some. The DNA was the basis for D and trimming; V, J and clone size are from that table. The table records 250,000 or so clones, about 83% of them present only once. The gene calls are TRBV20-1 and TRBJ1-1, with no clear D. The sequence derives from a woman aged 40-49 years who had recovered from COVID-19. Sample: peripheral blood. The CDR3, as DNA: TGCAGTGCTACGACTGAAGCTTTCTTT. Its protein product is CSATTEAFF.